The 25 T cell receptor beta chains below all came from one sample that was sequenced in a study of blood T cell repertoires in COVID-19. Assay used: immunoSEQ multiplex PCR; TCRdb lists only in-frame clones, some missing. The sample records roughly 100,000 clones, 84% being singletons. The specimen sequenced was peripheral blood. The receptors derive from a man in his forties with active or convalescent COVID-19.

CDR3 sequence (DNA): TGTGCCAGCAGCACCCGGACAGGGGCGGCCTATGGCTACACCTTC. This encodes CASSTRTGAAYGYTF. This sequence joins TRBV5-5 and TRBJ1-2; TRBD1 agrees at 9 bases. The CDR3 extends over 15 amino acids. V shed 4 bases and J 4 bases; nucleotides not matched to a gene: 8. CDR1 and CDR2 from the germline V gene are SGHKS and YYEKEE (reference sequence).

The chain combines TRBV29-1 with TRBJ2-1; possibly TRBD1 for D (5 bases). CDR1 is SQVTM and CDR2 is ANQGSEA in the germline V gene. V gave up 0 bases and J gave up 14 bases, with 11 bases separating them. The CDR3 totals 11 residues. Here the CDR3 DNA reads TGCAGCGTTGAAGATCTGGCAGGGAAGTTCTTC. Its translation: CSVEDLAGKFF.

The DNA of the CDR3 is TGTGCCAGCAGGGGGCCGGGGGGAGGAACGTACACTGAAGCTTTCTTT. As protein: CASRGPGGGTYTEAFF. V is TRBV3-1 (or the pseudogene TRBV3-2) and J is TRBJ1-1; the D gene is possibly TRBD1 (5 bases). The CDR3 runs to 16 residues. With 6 bases removed from V and 3 bases from J, the gap between germline ends came to 20 bases. The germline CDR1 and CDR2 sequences are LGHDT and YNNKEL (reference sequence).

V gene TRBV5-1 combines with J gene TRBJ1-3; D remains ambiguous. Germline CDR1 is SGHRS and CDR2 is YFSETQ. Trimming shortened V by 4 bases and J by 3 bases, and 8 bases separated the two germline ends. The CDR3 covers 13 residues. The CDR3 coding sequence is TGCGCCAGCAGCCTAGAGGATGGAAACACCATATATTTT. Translating it yields CASSLEDGNTIYF.

V gene TRBV18 combines with J gene TRBJ1-5, with D possibly TRBD1 on 6 matching bases. The CDR3 is 14 amino acids. The V end was cut by 2 bases, the J end by 6 bases, with 11 bases between. From germline, CDR1 is KGHSH and CDR2 LQKENI. The CDR3 region is CASSPSRGGQPQHF. DNA of the CDR3: TGTGCCAGCTCACCAAGTAGAGGGGGTCAGCCCCAGCATTTT. Drawing the rest from reference TRBV18 and TRBJ1-5, the complete variable domain is NAGVMQNPRHLVRRRGQEARLRCSPMKGHSHVYWYRQLPEEGLKFMVYLQKENIIDESGMPKERFSAEFPKEGPSILRIQQVVRGDSAAYFCASSPSRGGQPQHFGDGTRLSIL.

V and J are TRBV19 and TRBJ1-6; weak D call: TRBD1 (5 bases). Between the trimmed V and J ends, which lost 10 bases and 6 bases, there was a span of 13 bases. The CDR3 runs to 13 residues. Per the germline V gene, CDR1 is LNHDA and CDR2 is SQIVND (reference sequence). CDR3: CAISETANSPLHF. CDR3 coding DNA: TGTGCCATATCTGAGACAGCTAATTCACCCCTCCACTTT. Looking up the rest from reference TRBV19 and TRBJ1-6 gives the full variable domain: DGGITQSPKYLFRKEGQNVTLSCEQNLNHDAMYWYRQDPGQGLRLIYYSQIVNDFQKGDIAEGYSVSREKKESFPLTVTSAQKNPTAFYLCAISETANSPLHFGNGTRLTVT.

This sequence joins TRBV7-9 and TRBJ2-3; 9 bases line up with TRBD2. The CDR3 length is 15 residues. Germline V lookup: CDR1 SEHNR, CDR2 FQNEAQ (reference sequence). The V gene end was trimmed by 5 bases and the J gene end by 5 bases; junction bases not matched to a gene: 8. The CDR3 DNA is TGTGCCAGCAGCCAAAGGACTAGCGCTGAAGATACGCAGTATTTT. Residues: CASSQRTSAEDTQYF.

The gene calls are TRBV11-2 and TRBJ1-5; a weak D match, TRBD1 (5 bases). The CDR3 length is 17 residues. The V gene lost 2 bases and the J gene lost 5 bases, with 19 bases spanning the gap. The germline V gene encodes CDR1 SGHAT and CDR2 FQNNGV. The CDR3 loop reads CASSLLSRREGYQPQHF. The CDR3, as DNA: TGTGCCAGCAGCTTACTTTCTCGGAGGGAGGGGTATCAGCCCCAGCATTTT.

The chain couples TRBV4-2 to TRBJ1-4, with TRBD1 as a possible D gene (5 bases). The length of the CDR3 is 15 residues. Germline CDR1 is LGHNA and CDR2 is YNFKEQ. V lost 2 bases, J lost 4 bases, and 11 bases lay in between. CDR3 DNA: TGTGCCAGCAGCCAACGGGGGGAGATTAATGAAAAACTGTTTTTT. It codes for CASSQRGEINEKLFF.

The chain combines TRBV19 with TRBJ2-5; a possible D gene is TRBD2 (7 bases). V was trimmed by 6 bases and J by 5 bases, leaving 28 bases between them. The CDR3 totals 18 residues. CDR1 is LNHDA and CDR2 is SQIVND in the germline V gene (reference sequence). CDR3 DNA sequence: TGTGCCAGTAGACCTACCCCGCCCGCGGGGGCGGTGTTTGAGACCCAGTACTTC. It encodes CASRPTPPAGAVFETQYF.

This chain uses TRBV19 with TRBJ1-5, with 8 bases fitting TRBD1. The J segment lost 6 bases and the V segment lost 5 bases, leaving 9 bases of the junction unmatched. CDR3 length equals 15 residues. In germline, CDR1 is LNHDA, CDR2 SQIVND (reference sequence). For the CDR3, the DNA is TGTGCCAGTAGTCAACAGGGGGTGCATGGTCAGCCCCAGCATTTT. It translates to CASSQQGVHGQPQHF.

This clone was observed a handful of times. The chain is built from TRBV21-1 and TRBJ2-1; the table's D call of TRBD2 was not tested on the DNA. TRBV21-1 is marked as a pseudogene. The CDR3 covers 18 residues. CDR3 nucleotides: TGTGCCAGCAGCCTAATGGATGAGCGGGGCGACCACTACAATGAGCAGTTCTTC. Translation: CASSLMDERGDHYNEQFF.

The sample holds one count of this clone. The rearrangement uses TRBV19 and TRBJ2-3; no clear D. The CDR3 runs to 13 residues. Trimming removed 4 bases from V and 11 bases from J, with 16 bases in between. Germline loops: CDR1 LNHDA, CDR2 SQIVND (reference sequence). Here the CDR3 DNA reads TGTGCCAGTAGTAGCCCCCCACGAACGGGGCAGTATTTT. Its translation is CASSSPPRTGQYF. The whole variable domain, remainder taken from reference TRBV19 and TRBJ2-3, is DGGITQSPKYLFRKEGQNVTLSCEQNLNHDAMYWYRQDPGQGLRLIYYSQIVNDFQKGDIAEGYSVSREKKESFPLTVTSAQKNPTAFYLCASSSPPRTGQYFGPGTRLTVL.

The chain recombines TRBV5-1 with TRBJ1-4; TRBD1 matches at 7 bases. Trimming at V came to 0 bases and at J to 7 bases, leaving 3 bases not matched to a gene. The germline CDR1 and CDR2 sequences are SGHRS and YFSETQ. The CDR3 spans 14 residues. CDR3: CASSLGQGSEKLFF. For the CDR3, the DNA is TGCGCCAGCAGCTTGGGACAGGGTAGTGAAAAACTGTTTTTT.

This rearrangement joins TRBV7-9 to TRBJ1-3, with TRBD1 matching over 9 bases. This CDR3 comprises 16 residues. J was trimmed by 3 bases and V by 5 bases; bases with no gene match: 8. In germline, CDR1 is SEHNR, CDR2 FQNEAQ (reference sequence). The CDR3 DNA reads as TGTGCCAGCAGCCCCGGCGGACAGGGGTTTGGAAACACCATATATTTT. Its protein is CASSPGGQGFGNTIYF. The full variable domain, its missing parts supplied by reference TRBV7-9 and TRBJ1-3, is DTGVSQNPRHKITKRGQNVTFRCDPISEHNRLYWYRQTLGQGPEFLTYFQNEAQLEKSRLLSDRFSAERPKGSFSTLEIQRTEQGDSAMYLCASSPGGQGFGNTIYFGEGSWLTVV.

The chain couples TRBV4-3 to TRBJ2-1, with 10 bases matching TRBD2. The V and J ends lost 1 base and 2 bases, in that order; junction bases with no gene match: 5. The CDR3 consists of 17 residues. Germline V gives CDR1 LGHNA, CDR2 YSLEER. CDR3 protein: CASSQGSGGAAYNEQFF. In DNA form, the CDR3 reads TGCGCCAGCAGCCAAGGGAGCGGGGGGGCCGCCTACAATGAGCAGTTCTTC.

The CDR3 loop reads CASSLHDRSYEQYF. In DNA form, the CDR3 reads TGTGCCAGCAGCCTCCACGACAGGTCCTACGAGCAGTACTTC. The genes are TRBV6-5 and TRBJ2-7, with D perhaps TRBD1 (6 bases). Germline V gene lookup returns CDR1 MNHEY and CDR2 SVGAGI. The CDR3 has 14 residues. V was trimmed by 6 bases and J by 1 base, leaving 13 bases between them.

In its sample, this clone was seen a few times. J is TRBJ1-4 and V is TRBV7-2; 9 nucleotides line up with TRBD1. CDR3 size: 14 residues. Per the germline V gene, CDR1 is SGHTA and CDR2 is FQGNSA. The ends lost 5 bases at V and 5 bases at J; junction bases unmatched: 3. CDR3 nucleotides: TGTGCCAGCAGCCCTGACAGGGGGAATGAAAAACTGTTTTTT. This encodes CASSPDRGNEKLFF.

The chain has TRBV27 and TRBJ1-5; no reliable D call. The CDR3 is 16 amino acids. Germline loops: CDR1 MNHEY, CDR2 SMNVEV (reference sequence). Trimming removed 3 bases from V and 2 bases from J, with 14 bases in between. The CDR3 nucleotides are TGTGCCAGCAGTTTCTTCGCGGGAATAGGCAATCAGCCCCAGCATTTT. Translating gives CASSFFAGIGNQPQHF.

The chain combines TRBV10-1 with TRBJ2-2; 11 positions match TRBD2. CDR1 is WNHNN and CDR2 is SYGVQD in the germline V gene (reference sequence). This CDR3 contains 15 residues. J gave up 5 bases and V 3 bases, and 2 bases lay outside the gene matches. CDR3 sequence (DNA): TGCGCCAGCAGTGATGCTAGCGGGGGGACCGGGGAGCTGTTTTTT. This translates into CASSDASGGTGELFF.

The chain employs TRBV5-1 and TRBJ2-2; 9 bases are a match to TRBD1. Germline CDR1 is SGHRS and CDR2 is YFSETQ. Trimming took 4 bases from V and 6 from J; bases not matched to a gene: 10. CDR3 length: 16 amino acids. The CDR3 DNA reads TGCGCCAGCAGCCCAAGTTGGACAGGGGTGTCCGGGGAGCTGTTTTTT. Translating gives CASSPSWTGVSGELFF.

V usage is TRBV3-1 (or the pseudogene TRBV3-2) and J usage is TRBJ2-7, with a tentative D call TRBD2 (5 bases). CDR3 size: 14 residues. Trimming shortened V by 4 bases and J by 0 bases, and 10 bases separated the two germline ends. Germline V gene lookup returns CDR1 LGHDT and CDR2 YNNKEL (reference sequence). The CDR3 region is CASSLSGSSYEQYF. CDR3 bases: TGTGCCAGCAGCCTCTCGGGGAGCTCCTACGAGCAGTACTTC.

V is TRBV13 and J is TRBJ1-5, with 7 bases that match TRBD1. The germline V gene has CDR1 PRHDT and CDR2 FYEKMQ (reference sequence). The trim removed 4 bases at V and 8 bases at J, leaving 5 bases unmatched. The CDR3 has 13 amino acids. The CDR3, as DNA: TGTGCCAGCAGCTCCAGGGGGAGAGAGCCCCAGCATTTT. Translated: CASSSRGREPQHF.

The rearrangement uses TRBV7-9 and TRBJ1-2, with D maybe TRBD1 (6 bases). There are 15 residues in the CDR3. Germline V CDR1 and CDR2: SEHNR, FQNEAQ (reference sequence). Deletions cut 5 bases from V and 6 bases from J, with 19 bases between. CDR3 sequence (DNA): TGTGCCAGCAGCGTAACCGGGACAACCCCCGATGGCTACACCTTC. Protein: CASSVTGTTPDGYTF. The variable domain in full, with the rest retrieved from reference TRBV7-9 and TRBJ1-2, is DTGVSQNPRHKITKRGQNVTFRCDPISEHNRLYWYRQTLGQGPEFLTYFQNEAQLEKSRLLSDRFSAERPKGSFSTLEIQRTEQGDSAMYLCASSVTGTTPDGYTFGSGTRLTVV.

The J gene is TRBJ2-3, the V gene TRBV3-1 (or the pseudogene TRBV3-2), with 7 bases fitting TRBD2. CDR1 and CDR2 (germline): LGHDT, YNNKEL (reference sequence). The CDR3 runs to 17 residues. The junction had 11 bases not matched to a gene; V was cut back by 3 bases and J by 2 bases. The CDR3 region is CASSQSPGTIYTDTQYF. The DNA of the CDR3 is TGTGCCAGCAGCCAGTCTCCCGGGACTATATACACAGATACGCAGTATTTT.